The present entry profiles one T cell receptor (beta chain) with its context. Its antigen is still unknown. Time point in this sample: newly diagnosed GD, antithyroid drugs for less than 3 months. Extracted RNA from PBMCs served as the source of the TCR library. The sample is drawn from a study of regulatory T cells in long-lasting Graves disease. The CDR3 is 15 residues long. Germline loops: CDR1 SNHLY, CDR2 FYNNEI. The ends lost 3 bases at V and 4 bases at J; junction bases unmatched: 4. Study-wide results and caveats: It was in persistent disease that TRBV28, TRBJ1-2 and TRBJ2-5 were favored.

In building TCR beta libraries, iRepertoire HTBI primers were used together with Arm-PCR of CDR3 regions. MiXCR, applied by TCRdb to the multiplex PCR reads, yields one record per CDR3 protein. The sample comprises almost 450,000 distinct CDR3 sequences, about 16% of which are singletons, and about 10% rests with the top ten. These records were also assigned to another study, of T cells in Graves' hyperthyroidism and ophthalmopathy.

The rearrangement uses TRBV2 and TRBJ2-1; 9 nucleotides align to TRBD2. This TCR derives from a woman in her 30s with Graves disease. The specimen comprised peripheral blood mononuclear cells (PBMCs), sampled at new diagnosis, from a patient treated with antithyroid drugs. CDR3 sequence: CASSEERGEYNEQFF. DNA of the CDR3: TGTGCCAGCAGTGAGGAGCGGGGGGAGTACAATGAGCAGTTCTTC.